These 30 T cell receptor beta chains came from one sample sequenced in a study of technical replicates of blood from several donors. The repertoire was sequenced with immunoSEQ multiplex PCR; TCRdb's copy has only in-frame clones and lacks some. This table has around 85,000 clones, about 93% appearing once. The sample taken for sequencing was T cells isolated from PBMCs. The receptors stem from a human donor in good health.

The CDR3 protein is CASSLAGTSLRETQYF. Here the CDR3 DNA reads TGCGCCAGCAGCTTGGCCGGGACTAGCCTGCGAGAGACCCAGTACTTC. The V call is TRBV5-1, the J call TRBJ2-5, with 9 bases that match TRBD2. The germline CDR1 and CDR2 sequences are SGHRS and YFSETQ. The CDR3 extends over 16 amino acids. Germline trimming cut 0 bases from V and 4 bases from J; bases unmatched to any gene: 7.

The V gene is TRBV5-1, the J gene TRBJ1-1; TRBD1 is a possible D gene (6 bases). From germline, CDR1 is SGHRS and CDR2 YFSETQ. This CDR3 comprises 14 residues. With 0 bases removed from V and 3 bases from J, the gap between germline ends came to 9 bases. The CDR3: CASSLEGVDTEAFF. CDR3 bases: TGCGCCAGCAGCTTGGAGGGGGTGGACACTGAAGCTTTCTTT.

The chain employs TRBV19 and TRBJ2-1, with 15 nucleotides matching TRBD2. V trimming: 7 bases; J trimming: 10 bases; junction bases outside the gene matches: 8. In germline, CDR1 is LNHDA, CDR2 SQIVND (reference sequence). The CDR3 sequence is 15 residues long. The CDR3 DNA reads as TGTGCCAGTACCTGGACTAGCGGGGGGGTGGGGGAGCAGTTCTTC. It translates to CASTWTSGGVGEQFF. The full variable domain, in which reference TRBV19 and TRBJ2-1 provide the parts outside the CDR3, is DGGITQSPKYLFRKEGQNVTLSCEQNLNHDAMYWYRQDPGQGLRLIYYSQIVNDFQKGDIAEGYSVSREKKESFPLTVTSAQKNPTAFYLCASTWTSGGVGEQFFGPGTRLTVL.

The rearrangement joins TRBV11-2 to TRBJ1-4; D unresolved. The CDR3 has 14 amino acids. The germline V gene has CDR1 SGHAT and CDR2 FQNNGV. The germline V and J ends were trimmed by 1 base and 7 bases, with 10 bases remaining between them. The CDR3 bases are TGTGCCAGCAGCTTAGTTTACAAAACTGAAAAACTGTTTTTT. Translating gives CASSLVYKTEKLFF. The full variable domain, its missing parts supplied by reference TRBV11-2 and TRBJ1-4, is EAGVAQSPRYKIIEKRQSVAFWCNPISGHATLYWYQQILGQGPKLLIQFQNNGVVDDSQLPKDRFSAERLKGVDSTLKIQPAKLEDSAVYLCASSLVYKTEKLFFGSGTQLSVL.

The table lists this clone with a count of one. This chain joins TRBV4-1 and TRBJ1-1; D is possibly TRBD1 (5 bases). In germline, CDR1 is MGHRA, CDR2 YSYEKL. V lost 4 bases, J lost 3 bases, and 9 bases lay in between. The CDR3 length is 13 residues. In DNA, the CDR3 is TGCGCCAGCAGCCCCTGGGGGGACACTGAAGCTTTCTTT. Translating gives CASSPWGDTEAFF.

This rearrangement joins TRBV29-1 to TRBJ2-2; unclear D gene. Deletions cut 7 bases from V and 0 bases from J, with 6 bases between. The germline V gene encodes CDR1 SQVTM and CDR2 ANQGSEA. This CDR3 spans 12 amino acids. CDR3 sequence: CSAKTNTGELFF. CDR3 in DNA: TGCAGCGCCAAAACGAACACCGGGGAGCTGTTTTTT.

The CDR3 reads CASSSTTYEQYF. CDR3 DNA sequence: TGTGCCAGCAGCTCCACAACCTACGAGCAGTACTTC. The chain couples TRBV9 to TRBJ2-7; no definite D call. The V end lost 4 bases, the J end lost 2 bases, and 7 bases lay between the germline ends. This CDR3 is built from 12 residues. Per germline, CDR1 SGDLS and CDR2 YYNGEE.

V and J are TRBV11-3 and TRBJ2-7; D is possibly TRBD2 (6 bases). Looked up from germline, CDR1 is SGHNT and CDR2 is YENEEA. This CDR3 region has 12 residues. The chain's CDR3 is CRARLVDNEQYF. DNA of the CDR3: TGTAGGGCCCGACTAGTGGATAACGAGCAGTACTTC.

The chain couples TRBV2 to TRBJ2-7; D remains ambiguous. CDR3 length: 12 amino acids. Trimming took 3 bases from V and 9 from J, leaving 12 bases between them. Germline CDR1 and CDR2: SNHLY and FYNNEI. The CDR3 reads CASSDRGRRQYF. CDR3 sequence (DNA): TGTGCCAGCAGTGATAGAGGTAGACGGCAGTACTTC.

The chain couples TRBV19 to TRBJ2-5; 8 bases agree with TRBD2. CDR1 and CDR2 from the germline V gene are LNHDA and SQIVND (reference sequence). This CDR3 contains 13 residues. V trimming: 4 bases; J trimming: 7 bases; junction bases outside the gene matches: 5. DNA of the CDR3: TGTGCCAGTAGTAAGGCGGGAGGTGGGACCCAGTACTTC. Translated, it gives CASSKAGGGTQYF.

The J gene is TRBJ2-5, the V gene TRBV4-2, with TRBD2 identical over 8 bases. The trim removed 1 base at V and 5 bases at J, leaving 18 bases unmatched. The CDR3 spans 19 residues. Germline V gives CDR1 LGHNA, CDR2 YNFKEQ. The chain's CDR3 is CASSQAVGNERERWETQYF. Written as DNA, the CDR3 is TGTGCCAGCAGCCAAGCAGTAGGTAATGAGCGGGAGAGATGGGAGACCCAGTACTTC.

The V and J genes are TRBV6-5 and TRBJ2-7, with 10 positions matching TRBD2. J was trimmed by 5 bases and V by 2 bases; bases with no gene match: 6. CDR3 length: 15 amino acids. Germline V CDR1 and CDR2: MNHEY, SVGAGI. This CDR3 is CASSYRAGGRHEQYF. For the CDR3, the DNA is TGTGCCAGCAGTTACCGAGCGGGAGGGCGCCACGAGCAGTACTTC.

The rearrangement uses TRBV27 and TRBJ2-7; no clear D. The CDR3 has 12 residues. V lost 4 bases and J lost 3, with 7 bases in between. Germline V gene sequence: CDR1 MNHEY, CDR2 SMNVEV (reference sequence). CDR3 DNA sequence: TGTGCCAGCAGTTCCAAGCACTACGAGCAGTACTTC. It is translated as CASSSKHYEQYF.

CDR3 residues: CASSQEVAGPYEQYF. For the CDR3, the DNA is TGTGCCAGCAGCCAAGAAGTAGCGGGCCCCTACGAGCAGTACTTC. This chain uses TRBV4-2 with TRBJ2-7, with 7 bases identical to TRBD2. The CDR3 consists of 15 residues. Trimming cost V 0 bases and J 2 bases; bases outside gene matches: 4. The V gene's germline CDR1 is LGHNA and CDR2 YNFKEQ.

The chain recombines TRBV19 with TRBJ1-6, with a weak D call TRBD1 (5 bases). Germline CDR1 reads LNHDA; CDR2 reads SQIVND (reference sequence). CDR3 length: 11 residues. Trimming took 9 bases from V and 14 from J, leaving 14 bases between them. The CDR3 nucleotides read TGTGCCAGCGCCGGGGCGGGAACCCTCCACTTT. Protein: CASAGAGTLHF.

The rearrangement uses TRBV5-1 and TRBJ1-1; 7 nucleotides align to TRBD1. V lost 6 bases to trimming and J lost 0 bases; unmatched junction nucleotides: 5. This CDR3 is built from 14 residues. Germline V gene lookup returns CDR1 SGHRS and CDR2 YFSETQ. In DNA, the CDR3 is TGCGCCAGCACCCAGGGACAGCTGAACACTGAAGCTTTCTTT. Its protein product is CASTQGQLNTEAFF.

The chain has TRBV30 and TRBJ1-1; 10 nucleotides line up with TRBD1. With V trimmed by 4 bases and J by 4 bases, 12 bases remained unmatched. This CDR3 is 16 amino acids long. Germline CDR1 GTSNPN, CDR2 SVGIG (reference sequence). For the CDR3, the DNA is TGTGCCTGGACCGACAGGGGGCCAAACACCGGCACTGAAGCTTTCTTT. It translates to CAWTDRGPNTGTEAFF.

This chain uses TRBV18 with TRBJ2-7; D not resolved. Germline CDR1 KGHSH, CDR2 LQKENI. V was shortened by 4 bases and J by 2 bases, with 15 bases between the two germline ends. The CDR3 is made up of 15 amino acids. The CDR3 loop reads CASSRFQEQTYEQYF. DNA for the CDR3: TGTGCCAGCTCACGATTCCAGGAACAAACCTACGAGCAGTACTTC.

The chain uses TRBV7-2 and TRBJ2-7, with TRBD1 matching over 11 bases. The germline CDR1 and CDR2 sequences are SGHTA and FQGNSA. The junction had 2 bases not matched to a gene; V was cut back by 4 bases and J by 3 bases. The CDR3 totals 14 residues. For the CDR3, the DNA is TGTGCCAGCAGCTCCGGGACAGGGGGCTACGAGCAGTACTTC. It yields the protein CASSSGTGGYEQYF. Drawing the rest from reference TRBV7-2 and TRBJ2-7, the complete variable domain is GAGVSQSPSNKVTEKGKDVELRCDPISGHTALYWYRQSLGQGLEFLIYFQGNSAPDKSGLPSDRFSAERTGGSVSTLTIQRTQQEDSAVYLCASSSGTGGYEQYFGPGTRLTVT.

The V and J genes are TRBV28 and TRBJ2-7; D is perhaps TRBD1 (5 bases). Germline CDR1 and CDR2: MDHEN and SYDVKM. Trimming took off 10 bases at V and 4 bases at J, with 17 bases between the two ends. This CDR3 is 13 amino acids long. CDR3 coding DNA: TGTGCCACCATCACCCCAGGGTCATACGAGCAGTACTTC. Translation: CATITPGSYEQYF.

The V call is TRBV7-8, the J call TRBJ1-2, with 7 bases that match TRBD1. Germline CDR1 reads SGHVS; CDR2 reads FQNEAQ. The CDR3 loop spans 16 amino acids. V gave up 8 bases and J gave up 5 bases; unmatched junction bases: 17. The CDR3 here is CASSPGTASGWYGYTF. CDR3 nucleotides: TGTGCCAGCTCCCCCGGGACAGCCTCCGGTTGGTATGGCTACACCTTC.

V is TRBV28 and J is TRBJ2-7; 7 nucleotides align to TRBD2. CDR1 is MDHEN, CDR2 SYDVKM, per germline. V lost 7 bases to trimming and J lost 0 bases; unmatched junction nucleotides: 15. The CDR3 is 17 residues long. The CDR3 sequence is CASTPKSPRLASYEQYF. In nucleotides, the CDR3 is TGTGCCAGCACTCCTAAGAGCCCCCGACTAGCCTCCTACGAGCAGTACTTC.

V and J are TRBV7-6 and TRBJ1-2, with 7 nucleotides matching TRBD1. The V and J ends lost 5 bases and 3 bases, in that order; junction bases with no gene match: 12. Germline V gene data show CDR1 as SGHVS and CDR2 as FNYEAQ. The CDR3 sequence is 16 residues long. This chain's CDR3 is CASSPKLTGNDYGYTF. As DNA, the CDR3 is TGTGCCAGCAGCCCGAAACTGACAGGGAATGACTATGGCTACACCTTC.

This chain joins TRBV18 and TRBJ1-1; a possible D gene is TRBD1 (6 bases). Trimming took off 4 bases at V and 5 bases at J, with 20 bases between the two ends. Per germline, CDR1 KGHSH and CDR2 LQKENI. The CDR3 covers 16 residues. For the CDR3, the DNA is TGTGCCAGCTCACTCACCAGGGGTACAGGGCGAACTGAAGCTTTCTTT. Protein sequence: CASSLTRGTGRTEAFF. The entire variable domain, with the rest obtained from reference TRBV18 and TRBJ1-1, is as follows: NAGVMQNPRHLVRRRGQEARLRCSPMKGHSHVYWYRQLPEEGLKFMVYLQKENIIDESGMPKERFSAEFPKEGPSILRIQQVVRGDSAAYFCASSLTRGTGRTEAFFGQGTRLTVV.

The J gene is TRBJ1-1, the V gene TRBV6-4; D remains unclear. The germline V gene encodes CDR1 MRHNA and CDR2 SNTAGT. The CDR3 runs 15 residues. Trimming shortened V by 6 bases and J by 0 bases, and 14 bases separated the two germline ends. The CDR3 loop reads CASRVHSEMNTEAFF. CDR3 DNA sequence: TGTGCCAGCAGAGTACACAGTGAAATGAACACTGAAGCTTTCTTT.

The chain employs TRBV2 and TRBJ2-4; 13 bases are shared with TRBD2. The V and J ends lost 6 bases and 9 bases, in that order; junction bases with no gene match: 5. This CDR3 is built from 14 residues. Germline V lookup: CDR1 SNHLY, CDR2 FYNNEI. Here the CDR3 DNA reads TGTGCCAGCAGAGCCGGACTAGCGGGAGTCATTCAGTACTTC. Translated, it gives CASRAGLAGVIQYF.

The genes are TRBV6-1 and TRBJ2-1; possible D gene TRBD2, 6 bases. The CDR3 is 14 residues long. CDR1 is MNHNS and CDR2 is SASEGT in the germline V gene. V gave up 8 bases and J gave up 4 bases, with 15 bases separating them. The CDR3 DNA follows: TGTGCCAGCGCCCTTAGCGGAGATTACAATGAGCAGTTCTTC. Its protein is CASALSGDYNEQFF.

The chain has TRBV6-1 and TRBJ2-5; TRBD2 aligns across 10 bases. CDR1 and CDR2 from the germline V gene are MNHNS and SASEGT. Trimming at V came to 3 bases and at J to 5 bases, leaving 18 bases not matched to a gene. This CDR3 is built from 19 residues. The CDR3 loop reads CASSDARVGLAGVAETQYF. The CDR3, as DNA: TGTGCCAGCAGTGACGCCCGAGTCGGGCTAGCGGGAGTTGCTGAGACCCAGTACTTC.

This chain links TRBV7-9 with TRBJ2-7, with a tentative D call TRBD2 (5 bases). V lost 3 bases to trimming and J lost 5 bases, with 11 bases between them. From germline, CDR1 is SEHNR and CDR2 FQNEAQ (reference sequence). CDR3 length equals 13 residues. The CDR3, as DNA: TGTGCCAGCAGCTTGAGCGGCAACCACGAGCAGTACTTC. Protein: CASSLSGNHEQYF.

The rearrangement links TRBV9 to TRBJ2-5; 8 bases fit TRBD1. The CDR3 extends over 13 amino acids. J lost 4 bases, V lost 3 bases, and 2 bases had no gene match. Germline lookup yields CDR1 SGDLS and CDR2 YYNGEE. The CDR3 region has the DNA TGTGCCAGCAGCGCCAGGGGGCGAGAGACCCAGTACTTC. Translation gives CASSARGRETQYF. The entire variable domain, with the rest obtained from reference TRBV9 and TRBJ2-5, is as follows: DSGVTQTPKHLITATGQRVTLRCSPRSGDLSVYWYQQSLDQGLQFLIQYYNGEERAKGNILERFSAQQFPDLHSELNLSSLELGDSALYFCASSARGRETQYFGPGTRLLVL.